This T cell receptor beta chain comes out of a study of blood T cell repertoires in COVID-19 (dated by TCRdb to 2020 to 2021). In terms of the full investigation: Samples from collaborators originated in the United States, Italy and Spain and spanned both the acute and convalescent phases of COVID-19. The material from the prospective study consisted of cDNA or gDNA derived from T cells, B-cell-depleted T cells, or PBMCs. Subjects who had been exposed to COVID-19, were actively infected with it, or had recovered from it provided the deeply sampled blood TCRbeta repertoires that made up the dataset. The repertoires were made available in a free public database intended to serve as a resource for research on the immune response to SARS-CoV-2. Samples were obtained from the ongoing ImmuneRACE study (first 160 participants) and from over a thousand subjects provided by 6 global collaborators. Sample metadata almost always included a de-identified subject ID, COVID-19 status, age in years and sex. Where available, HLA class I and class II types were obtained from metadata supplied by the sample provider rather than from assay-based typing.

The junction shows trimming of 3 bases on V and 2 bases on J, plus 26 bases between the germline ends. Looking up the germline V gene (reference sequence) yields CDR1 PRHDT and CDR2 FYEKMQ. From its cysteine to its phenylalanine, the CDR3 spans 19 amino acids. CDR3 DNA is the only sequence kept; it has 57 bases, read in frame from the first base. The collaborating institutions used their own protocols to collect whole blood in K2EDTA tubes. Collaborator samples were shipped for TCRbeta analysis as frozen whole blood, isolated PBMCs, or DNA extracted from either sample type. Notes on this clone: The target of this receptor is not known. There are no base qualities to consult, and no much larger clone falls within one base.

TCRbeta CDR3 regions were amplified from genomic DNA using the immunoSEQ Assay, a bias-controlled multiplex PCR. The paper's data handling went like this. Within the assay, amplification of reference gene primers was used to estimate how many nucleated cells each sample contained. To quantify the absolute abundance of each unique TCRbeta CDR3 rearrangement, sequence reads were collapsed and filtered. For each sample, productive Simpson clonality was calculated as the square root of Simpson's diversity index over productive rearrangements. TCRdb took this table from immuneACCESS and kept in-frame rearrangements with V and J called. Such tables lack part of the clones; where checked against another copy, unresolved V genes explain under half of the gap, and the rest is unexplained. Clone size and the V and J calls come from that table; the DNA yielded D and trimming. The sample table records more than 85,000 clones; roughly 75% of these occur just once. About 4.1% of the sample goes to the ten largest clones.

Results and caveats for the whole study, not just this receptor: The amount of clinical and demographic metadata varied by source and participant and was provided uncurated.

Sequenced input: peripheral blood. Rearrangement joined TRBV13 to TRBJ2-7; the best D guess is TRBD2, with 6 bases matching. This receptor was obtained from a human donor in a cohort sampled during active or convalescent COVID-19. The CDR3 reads CASSFFGVSGEYNTYEQYF. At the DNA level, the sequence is TGTGCCAGCAGCTTCTTCGGGGTGTCGGGGGAATACAATACCTACGAGCAGTACTTC.